These T cell receptor beta chains were read from a single sample in a study of cytomegalovirus exposure and HLA in healthy donors. The method was immunoSEQ multiplex PCR; TCRdb's version includes in-frame clones alone and lacks a portion of them. The sample records around 200,000 clones, roughly 80% being singletons. The sample consisted of PBMCs. These receptors originate from a man aged 50 to 59 in good health and CMV-seronegative. CDR3s include the opening cysteine and the closing phenylalanine or tryptophan. D genes are given only for firm matches. Where a row states a size, it is once, few, many or the class of an expanded clone; other rows omit it.

v_call,d_call,clone_size,j_call,cdr3_aa,cdr3_nt
TRBV14,TRBD2,NA,TRBJ2-3,CASSQGTRSTDTQYF,TGTGCCAGCAGCCAAGGGACTAGGAGTACAGATACGCAGTATTTT
TRBV11-2,TRBD2,NA,TRBJ2-5,CASSSSGGQETQYF,TGTGCCAGCAGTTCTAGCGGGGGCCAAGAGACCCAGTACTTC
TRBV5-1,TRBD2,NA,TRBJ2-1,CASSLGGGVAYNEQFF,TGCGCCAGCAGCTTGGGGGGGGGAGTGGCCTACAATGAGCAGTTCTTC
TRBV9,TRBD1,NA,TRBJ1-2,CASSVHLQGAYGYTF,TGTGCCAGCAGCGTTCATTTACAGGGGGCATATGGCTACACCTTC
TRBV7-2,NA,NA,TRBJ2-7,CASSPTGTKGYEQYF,TGTGCCAGCAGCCCAACCGGGACAAAAGGCTACGAGCAGTACTTC
TRBV18,NA,few,TRBJ1-3,CASSPLKGPGNTIYF,TGTGCCAGCTCACCACTAAAGGGGCCTGGAAACACCATATATTTT
TRBV2,TRBD1,NA,TRBJ2-7,CASSGLGQGYEQYF,TGTGCCAGCAGTGGCCTGGGACAGGGCTACGAGCAGTACTTC
TRBV9,NA,NA,TRBJ2-2,CASSVVNGELFF,TGTGCCAGCAGCGTAGTCAACGGGGAGCTGTTTTTT
TRBV5-4,TRBD2,NA,TRBJ2-3,CASSLRLAASTDTQYF,TGTGCCAGCAGCTTAAGACTAGCGGCTAGCACAGATACGCAGTATTTT
TRBV30,NA,NA,TRBJ1-3,CAWSVGGLRNTIYF,TGTGCCTGGAGTGTGGGGGGGCTACGAAACACCATATATTTT
TRBV11-2,TRBD1,NA,TRBJ2-3,CASSLNPGTVTDTQYF,TGTGCCAGCAGCTTAAACCCCGGGACAGTCACAGATACGCAGTATTTT
TRBV6-5,NA,NA,TRBJ1-6,CASSYEDNSPLHF,TGTGCCAGCAGTTACGAGGATAATTCACCCCTCCACTTT
TRBV7-2,NA,NA,TRBJ2-2,CASSSSGWQGRYTGELFF,TGTGCCAGCAGCTCATCGGGATGGCAGGGGCGGTACACCGGGGAGCTGTTTTTT
TRBV27,TRBD1,NA,TRBJ2-2,CASREVWDRGRELFF,TGTGCCAGCAGGGAAGTGTGGGACAGGGGGCGAGAGCTGTTTTTT
TRBV27,NA,NA,TRBJ2-7,CATSRYGEQYF,TGTGCCACCTCCCGGTACGGCGAGCAGTACTTC
TRBV7-2,NA,NA,TRBJ1-4,CASSFGGEKLFF,TGTGCCAGCAGTTTCGGAGGGGAAAAACTGTTTTTT
TRBV19,TRBD1,NA,TRBJ1-2,CATSDRGRLYGYTF,TGTGCCACCTCGGACAGGGGGCGGCTCTATGGCTACACCTTC
TRBV10-3,NA,NA,TRBJ2-7,CAISERGNEQYF,TGTGCCATCAGTGAAAGGGGTAACGAGCAGTACTTC
TRBV6-1,NA,NA,TRBJ2-6,CASSENRAGANVLTF,TGTGCCAGCAGTGAGAACAGGGCTGGGGCCAACGTCCTGACTTTC
TRBV9,NA,once,TRBJ1-6,CASSVDNPSPLHF,TGTGCCAGCAGCGTAGACAATCCTTCACCCCTCCACTTT
TRBV6-1,TRBD1,once,TRBJ1-1,CASSDPGQGVPEAFF,TGTGCCAGCAGTGACCCGGGACAGGGGGTCCCTGAAGCTTTCTTT
TRBV15,TRBD1,few,TRBJ1-3,CATSRDRTGAGNTIYF,TGTGCCACCAGCAGAGATCGAACAGGGGCGGGAAACACCATATATTTT
TRBV15,NA,once,TRBJ2-5,CATSRESRAQYF,TGTGCCACCAGCAGAGAATCTCGGGCCCAGTACTTC
TRBV19,TRBD1,NA,TRBJ2-7,CASSTRRTGASMGEQYF,TGTGCCAGTAGTACCCGAAGGACAGGGGCATCGATGGGCGAGCAGTACTTC
TRBV18,NA,NA,TRBJ1-1,CASSQSPGGNTEAFF,TGTGCCAGCTCACAGAGCCCCGGAGGGAACACTGAAGCTTTCTTT
TRBV11-2,NA,NA,TRBJ2-7,CASSLVGQGRHEQYF,TGTGCCAGCAGCTTAGTCGGGCAGGGAAGACACGAGCAGTACTTC
TRBV4-1,NA,NA,TRBJ2-1,CASSQGAHNEQFF,TGCGCCAGCAGCCAAGGAGCCCACAATGAGCAGTTCTTC
TRBV19,NA,NA,TRBJ1-3,CASRPTAGVSGNTIYF,TGTGCCAGTAGGCCGACTGCGGGGGTCTCTGGAAACACCATATATTTT
TRBV6-1,NA,NA,TRBJ1-4,CASRYPAGVFEKLFF,TGTGCCAGCAGGTACCCCGCAGGGGTGTTTGAAAAACTGTTTTTT
TRBV6-7,NA,NA,TRBJ2-3,CASSYPQPRDTVTELGSTDTQYF,TGTGCCAGCAGTTACCCACAACCCCGGGACACCGTTACGGAACTTGGGAGCACAGATACGCAGTATTTT
TRBV7-2,NA,NA,TRBJ1-1,CASSLVGGETEAFF,TGTGCCAGCAGCTTAGTAGGGGGGGAGACTGAAGCTTTCTTT
TRBV4-1,TRBD2,once,TRBJ2-5,CASSQAPGLAGGQETQYF,TGCGCCAGCAGCCAAGCGCCGGGACTAGCGGGGGGGCAAGAGACCCAGTACTTC